This T cell receptor (beta chain) stems from a study of T-cell memory formation after mild COVID-19. Study-level information: Clusters were largely donor specific. Study-level points and caveats: Later expanders leaned CD4+, whereas day 15 to 85 contracting clones were balanced CD4/CD8. In pre-infection memory, a portion of responding clones appeared, which suggested that cross-reactive memory joined. Proof of SARS-CoV-2 specificity was absent for the second-wave clones that crested on day 37.

The CDR3 runs 13 residues. Trimming shortened V by 3 bases and J by 5 bases, and 8 bases separated the two germline ends. Germline lookup yields CDR1 SGHTA and CDR2 FQGNSA. TCRdb redid the calling of the 5' RACE reads with MiXCR, one entry per CDR3 protein. The data hold 200,000 to 300,000 distinct CDR3 sequences, with approximately 16% observed a single time. This clonotype turned up a few times. Antigen specificity is unknown. This TCR was recovered from a man aged 18 to 30 who had mild COVID-19 (a few samples of this study predate the infection). Cell type and time point are not known. The chain recombines TRBV7-2 with TRBJ1-5; the D is unclear. The sample was PBMCs or a T cell subset sorted from them (not recorded which). The CDR3 DNA reads as TGTGCCAGCAGCTTTGAGTCTCATCAGCCCCAGCATTTT. This codes for CASSFESHQPQHF.